These T cell receptor beta chains were read from a single sample in a study of cytomegalovirus exposure and HLA in healthy donors. Sequencing used immunoSEQ multiplex PCR; TCRdb keeps in-frame clones, though not all of them. The data hold approximately 160,000 clones, with 65% to 80% observed a single time. The specimen was PBMCs. The receptors derive from a woman aged 45-59 years in good health and CMV-seropositive. The CDR3 runs from the conserved cysteine through the conserved F or W. A D gene is named only where the DNA matches it firmly. Size is omitted from some rows. Given values are once, few, many or a class for expanded clones.

d_call | j_call | clone_size | v_call | cdr3_aa | cdr3_nt
- | TRBJ1-2 | few | TRBV9 | CASSVESGYYGYTF | TGTGCCAGCAGCGTAGAGTCAGGCTACTATGGCTACACCTTC
- | TRBJ1-1 | few | TRBV19 | CASSIPGLNTEAFF | TGTGCCAGTAGTATCCCAGGTCTGAACACTGAAGCTTTCTTT
- | TRBJ1-3 | few | TRBV28 | CASSLSQFTIYF | TGTGCCAGCAGTTTAAGTCAGTTCACCATATATTTT
TRBD1 | TRBJ1-5 | few | TRBV5-1 | CASSLTGGLDQPQHF | TGCGCCAGCAGCTTAACAGGGGGTTTGGATCAGCCCCAGCATTTT
- | TRBJ1-5 | - | TRBV6-8 | CASSYIRARGNQPQHF | TGTGCCAGCAGTTACATCAGGGCCAGGGGCAATCAGCCCCAGCATTTT
TRBD1 | TRBJ2-3 | - | TRBV28 | CASSSTGESDTQYF | TGTGCCAGCAGTTCGACAGGGGAATCAGATACGCAGTATTTT
- | TRBJ2-1 | - | TRBV11-3 | CASTGILVYNEQFF | TGTGCCAGCACAGGCATCCTCGTTTACAATGAGCAGTTCTTC
TRBD2 | TRBJ2-1 | few | TRBV29-1 | CSVDGTSGTTYNEQFF | TGCAGCGTTGATGGGACTAGCGGGACGACGTACAATGAGCAGTTCTTC
- | TRBJ2-1 | - | TRBV11-1 | CASSSSGAGVYNEQFF | TGTGCCAGCAGCTCCTCAGGGGCGGGAGTGTACAATGAGCAGTTCTTC
- | TRBJ2-3 | - | TRBV5-1 | CASSLAYTDTQYF | TGCGCCAGCAGCTTGGCCTACACAGATACGCAGTATTTT
TRBD2 | TRBJ2-7 | - | TRBV4-3 | CASSQDRTSGSSYEQYF | TGCGCCAGCAGCCAAGATCGGACTAGCGGTAGCTCCTACGAGCAGTACTTC
- | TRBJ1-1 | - | TRBV29-1 | CSVQGLVRTEAFF | TGCAGCGTTCAGGGTTTGGTTAGAACTGAAGCTTTCTTT
TRBD2 | TRBJ2-7 | once | TRBV11-2 | CASSLEERGRGEQYF | TGTGCCAGCAGCTTAGAGGAGCGGGGCCGGGGCGAGCAGTACTTC
TRBD1 | TRBJ2-7 | - | TRBV27 | CASSLTGTVGIYEQYF | TGTGCCAGCAGCCTCACAGGGACAGTTGGTATCTACGAGCAGTACTTC
TRBD1 | TRBJ1-1 | once | TRBV2 | CASRGTANTEAFF | TGTGCCAGCAGGGGGACAGCTAACACTGAAGCTTTCTTT
TRBD1 | TRBJ1-5 | - | TRBV4-1 | CASSIRGPADQPQHF | TGCGCCAGCAGCATTAGGGGGCCTGCAGATCAGCCCCAGCATTTT
- | TRBJ1-5 | - | TRBV7-8 | CASSPDTIGENQPQHF | TGTGCCAGCAGCCCAGATACCATTGGGGAGAATCAGCCCCAGCATTTT
TRBD1 | TRBJ2-1 | once | TRBV5-4 | CASSLTGGNRNEQFF | TGTGCCAGCAGCTTGACAGGGGGGAATCGCAATGAGCAGTTCTTC
TRBD1 | TRBJ1-1 | - | TRBV7-2 | CASSPRTGGLDTEAFF | TGTGCCAGCAGCCCAAGGACAGGAGGTTTGGACACTGAAGCTTTCTTT
- | TRBJ2-6 | - | TRBV5-1 | CASSLETGSSGANGLTF | TGCGCCAGCAGCTTGGAGACAGGAAGCTCTGGGGCCAACGGCCTGACTTTC
TRBD1 | TRBJ1-2 | - | TRBV30 | CASRTGGARGYTF | TGTGCCTCAAGGACAGGGGGTGCGAGGGGCTACACCTTC
TRBD1 | TRBJ2-5 | - | TRBV10-3 | CAISEGGQGARETQYF | TGTGCCATCAGCGAGGGGGGACAGGGGGCGAGAGAGACCCAGTACTTC
TRBD1 | TRBJ1-2 | - | TRBV5-4 | CASSFRQGRYGYTF | TGTGCCAGCAGCTTCCGACAGGGGCGCTATGGCTACACCTTC
- | TRBJ2-1 | - | TRBV9 | CASSVVEGSEQFF | TGTGCCAGCAGCGTAGTGGAGGGGAGTGAGCAGTTCTTC
TRBD1 | TRBJ1-3 | few | TRBV30 | CAWMRDRAGGNTIYF | TGTGCCTGGATGAGGGACAGGGCAGGTGGAAACACCATATATTTT
- | TRBJ1-4 | - | TRBV30 | CAWSRQGSNEKLFF | TGTGCCTGGAGTAGGCAGGGATCTAATGAAAAACTGTTTTTT
- | TRBJ1-1 | - | TRBV7-9 | CASSPDWDTEAFF | TGTGCCAGCAGCCCCGACTGGGACACTGAAGCTTTCTTT
TRBD1 | TRBJ1-3 | - | TRBV6-5 | CASSYSRQGAGNTIYF | TGTGCCAGCAGTTACTCGAGGCAGGGGGCTGGAAACACCATATATTTT
- | TRBJ1-4 | - | TRBV15 | CATSRGRGNEKLFF | TGTGCCACCAGCAGAGGCCGGGGGAATGAAAAACTGTTTTTT
- | TRBJ1-6 | - | TRBV11-2 | CASSVLNSPLHF | TGTGCCAGCAGCGTTCTCAATTCACCCCTCCACTTT
- | TRBJ1-1 | - | TRBV11-2 | CASSLAGNTEAFF | TGTGCCAGCAGCTTAGCCGGGAACACTGAAGCTTTCTTT
- | TRBJ1-2 | - | TRBV2 | CASSEVQPAGYGYTF | TGTGCCAGCAGTGAAGTACAGCCAGCAGGCTATGGCTACACCTTC
- | TRBJ1-1 | - | TRBV18 | CASSGDRGNTEAFF | TGTGCCAGCTCAGGCGACCGAGGGAACACTGAAGCTTTCTTT
- | TRBJ1-6 | - | TRBV18 | CASSPSQANSPLHF | TGTGCCAGCTCACCGTCGCAGGCGAATTCACCCCTCCACTTT
TRBD2 | TRBJ2-5 | - | TRBV30 | CARSGGLAGQETQYF | TGTGCCCGGAGTGGGGGACTAGCGGGGCAAGAGACCCAGTACTTC
TRBD1 | TRBJ2-1 | - | TRBV7-2 | CASSSLGTGDNEQFF | TGTGCCAGCAGCTCTCTTGGGACAGGGGACAATGAGCAGTTCTTC
TRBD1 | TRBJ1-2 | - | TRBV5-1 | CASSGQGGYTF | TGCGCCAGCAGCGGACAGGGGGGCTACACCTTC
- | TRBJ2-3 | - | TRBV9 | CASSVGGDFTDTQYF | TGTGCCAGCAGCGTAGGCGGTGACTTCACAGATACGCAGTATTTT
TRBD1 | TRBJ1-1 | - | TRBV18 | CASSPNAGRQGADTEAFF | TGTGCCAGCTCACCCAACGCGGGGCGACAGGGTGCGGACACTGAAGCTTTCTTT
- | TRBJ1-2 | few | TRBV11-3 | CASSSSNSNYGYTF | TGTGCCAGCAGCTCTAGTAATTCTAACTATGGCTACACCTTC
TRBD2 | TRBJ2-5 | - | TRBV7-7 | CASSSGGLEETQYF | TGTGCTAGCAGCTCCGGGGGGTTGGAAGAGACCCAGTACTTC
TRBD1 | TRBJ2-5 | - | TRBV19 | CASSPETGWEETQYF | TGTGCCAGTAGCCCGGAGACAGGGTGGGAAGAGACCCAGTACTTC
TRBD2 | TRBJ2-7 | - | TRBV11-3 | CASSPQPSGGSYEQYF | TGTGCCAGCAGCCCCCAGCCTAGCGGGGGGTCCTACGAGCAGTACTTC
- | TRBJ1-4 | - | TRBV11-2 | CASSLHSPATNEKLFF | TGTGCCAGCAGCTTACACTCGCCCGCAACTAATGAAAAACTGTTTTTT
TRBD1 | TRBJ1-1 | - | TRBV5-1 | CASSSTGGNTEAFF | TGCGCCAGCAGTTCTACAGGGGGCAACACTGAAGCTTTCTTT
- | TRBJ2-2 | once | TRBV19 | CASTARVGELFF | TGTGCCAGTACCGCCCGGGTCGGGGAGCTGTTTTTT
TRBD1 | TRBJ2-5 | once | TRBV11-1 | CASSLQGGEETQYF | TGTGCCAGCAGCCTACAGGGGGGTGAAGAGACCCAGTACTTC
- | TRBJ2-4 | once | TRBV30 | CAWVDPVKNSQYF | TGTGCCTGGGTGGATCCAGTTAAAAACAGTCAGTACTTC
- | TRBJ2-4 | few | TRBV19 | CASSIDLAGPNIQYF | TGTGCCAGTAGTATAGATCTGGCGGGACCAAACATTCAGTACTTC
TRBD1 | TRBJ2-7 | - | TRBV15 | CATSFTRGRTHEQYF | TGTGCCACCAGCTTCACGAGGGGGCGCACCCACGAGCAGTACTTC
- | TRBJ1-2 | - | TRBV4-3 | CASSQATGLFGGYTF | TGCGCCAGCAGCCAAGCTACAGGGCTTTTCGGTGGCTACACCTTC
- | TRBJ1-6 | - | TRBV14 | CASSQINSPLHF | TGTGCCAGCAGCCAAATAAATTCACCCCTCCACTTT
- | TRBJ2-2 | - | TRBV11-3 | CASNAGRQSGELFF | TGTGCCAGCAACGCGGGACGTCAAAGCGGGGAGCTGTTTTTT
TRBD1 | TRBJ2-2 | - | TRBV5-4 | CASSLGQGAERELFF | TGTGCCAGCAGCCTGGGACAGGGGGCAGAACGGGAGCTGTTTTTT